Shown below are 22 T cell receptor beta chains from a single sample sequenced in a study of identical twins. TCRdb re-called the 5' RACE reads with MiXCR, one entry per CDR3 protein. The sample holds under 300,000 distinct CDR3 sequences; 6% to 7% are singletons and the top ten take approximately 15%. This sample was also put to use in a study of T cells expressing NK-cell markers.

Material: CD8+ T cells sorted from blood. These receptors were taken from a woman aged 18-35 years in good health.

The rearrangement links TRBV14 to TRBJ2-1, with 9 bases lining up with TRBD2. Germline V gives CDR1 SGHDN, CDR2 FVKESK. The CDR3 has 19 residues. V shed 4 bases, J shed 0 bases, and the junction held 13 bases outside the gene matches. The CDR3 here is CASSPRRAGGQSSYNEQFF. For the CDR3, the DNA is TGTGCCAGCAGCCCGCGAAGAGCGGGGGGTCAGAGCTCCTACAATGAGCAGTTCTTC. The entire variable domain, with the rest obtained from reference TRBV14 and TRBJ2-1, is as follows: EAGVTQFPSHSVIEKGQTVTLRCDPISGHDNLYWYRRVMGKEIKFLLHFVKESKQDESGMPNNRFLAERTGGTYSTLKVQPAELEDSGVYFCASSPRRAGGQSSYNEQFFGPGTRLTVL.

This clonotype was recorded many times. The V and J genes are TRBV3-1 and TRBJ2-7; D might be TRBD1 (5 bases). This CDR3 is 11 amino acids long. The V and J ends lost 5 bases and 4 bases respectively, with 6 bases between them. The germline CDR1 and CDR2 sequences are LGHDT and YNNKEL (reference sequence). In DNA form, the CDR3 reads TGTGCCAGCAGCACAGGATACGAGCAGTACTTC. It encodes CASSTGYEQYF.

This chain links TRBV5-8 with TRBJ2-7; D not resolved. Germline V lookup: CDR1 SGHTS, CDR2 YDEGEE. CDR3 size: 13 residues. The V end was cut by 4 bases, the J end by 6 bases, with 14 bases between. Here the CDR3 reads CASSPGPVGEQYF. The DNA for the CDR3 is TGTGCCAGCAGCCCCGGGCCGGTGGGCGAGCAGTACTTC.

This clonotype was counted at least ten times. The chain combines TRBV19 with TRBJ1-5; TRBD1 aligns across 7 bases. The CDR3 loop spans 19 amino acids. The ends lost 7 bases at V and 0 bases at J; junction bases unmatched: 18. Germline V gene lookup returns CDR1 LNHDA and CDR2 SQIVND (reference sequence). The CDR3 nucleotides are TGTGCCAGTACCGACAGGGACAAGGTATCGAAACATAGCAATCAGCCCCAGCATTTT. This gives the protein CASTDRDKVSKHSNQPQHF.

This clonotype was detected a few times. The V call is TRBV27, the J call TRBJ1-1; tentatively, D is TRBD1 (5 bases). The V and J ends lost 8 bases and 0 bases respectively, with 13 bases between them. The germline CDR1 and CDR2 sequences are MNHEY and SMNVEV (reference sequence). This CDR3 contains 14 residues. CDR3 amino acids: CASSELTVNTEAFF. The CDR3 DNA is TGTGCCAGCTCGGAGTTGACAGTGAACACTGAAGCTTTCTTT.

There are many counts of this clonotype. This chain connects TRBV2 to TRBJ2-7; weak D call: TRBD1 (6 bases). The CDR3 covers 12 residues. Per germline, CDR1 SNHLY and CDR2 FYNNEI. The V end was cut by 6 bases, the J end by 8 bases, with 14 bases between. CDR3 residues: CASRGGRFKQYF. The CDR3 bases are TGTGCCAGCAGAGGGGGACGATTCAAGCAGTACTTC. The entire variable domain, with the rest obtained from reference TRBV2 and TRBJ2-7, is as follows: EPEVTQTPSHQVTQMGQEVILRCVPISNHLYFYWYRQILGQKVEFLVSFYNNEISEKSEIFDDQFSVERPDGSNFTLKIRSTKLEDSAMYFCASRGGRFKQYFGPGTRLTVT.

This clonotype was counted at least ten times. V and J are TRBV12-3 or TRBV12-4 and TRBJ2-2; D perhaps matches TRBD1 (5 bases). Trimming shortened V by 8 bases and J by 7 bases, and 11 bases separated the two germline ends. This CDR3 region has 12 residues. CDR3 coding DNA: TGTGCCAGCGTACAGGAAGGCGGGGAGCTGTTTTTT. It specifies CASVQEGGELFF.

In its sample, this clonotype was seen many times. The rearrangement uses TRBV5-1 and TRBJ2-1; 7 nucleotides agree with TRBD2. V gave up 4 bases and J gave up 9 bases; unmatched junction bases: 10. The CDR3 contains 14 residues. Germline CDR1 reads SGHRS; CDR2 reads YFSETQ. Here the CDR3 reads CASSDAGAWSEQFF. CDR3 DNA: TGCGCCAGCAGCGATGCGGGAGCTTGGTCTGAGCAGTTCTTC.

This clonotype appeared many times. The chain links TRBV5-1 to TRBJ2-5; 7 bases match TRBD1. Germline V gives CDR1 SGHRS, CDR2 YFSETQ. The J segment lost 5 bases and the V segment lost 4 bases, leaving 14 bases of the junction unmatched. CDR3 length equals 16 residues. CDR3 amino acids: CASSPGRDRHQETQYF. In DNA form, the CDR3 reads TGCGCCAGCAGCCCCGGTAGGGACAGACATCAGGAGACCCAGTACTTC.

This clonotype was counted between two and nine times. The chain has TRBV15 and TRBJ2-1; TRBD1 matches 7 bases. The CDR3 runs 15 residues. The germline CDR1 and CDR2 sequences are LNHNV and YYDKDF (reference sequence). V lost 4 bases, J lost 0 bases, and 3 bases stayed unmatched. CDR3 sequence: CATSKRDSSYNEQFF. The CDR3 nucleotides are TGTGCCACCAGCAAGAGGGACAGCTCCTACAATGAGCAGTTCTTC.

This clonotype was seen repeatedly, ten times or more. This chain uses TRBV12-3 or TRBV12-4 with TRBJ2-3; no clear D. Trimming pared 3 bases from V and 4 bases from J, leaving 2 bases between. CDR3 length equals 11 residues. The CDR3 here is CASSFPDTQYF. CDR3 bases: TGTGCCAGCAGTTTTCCAGATACGCAGTATTTT.

The table lists this clonotype with many counts. This chain joins TRBV11-1 and TRBJ2-1; the match to TRBD2 covers 11 bases. This CDR3 contains 18 residues. The germline V gene encodes CDR1 SGHAT and CDR2 FQDESV (reference sequence). Losses at the gene ends were 4 bases for V and 0 bases for J; bases not matched to a gene: 8. CDR3 sequence: CASSSVPGLAASYNEQFF. CDR3 nucleotide sequence: TGTGCCAGCAGCTCCGTCCCGGGACTAGCGGCCTCCTACAATGAGCAGTTCTTC.

Many counts were recorded for this clonotype. The rearrangement links TRBV12-3 or TRBV12-4 to TRBJ2-7, with unresolved D. The length of the CDR3 is 12 residues. Trimming stripped 4 bases from V and 7 bases from J, with 11 bases between. CDR3 coding DNA: TGTGCCAGCAGTTGGGTACGTGGGGAGCAGTACTTC. Its translation: CASSWVRGEQYF.

This clonotype was detected ten times or more. The V call is TRBV9, the J call TRBJ1-2; D is uncertain. V was clipped by 3 bases and J by 7 bases, with 19 bases between them. Germline V gene sequence: CDR1 SGDLS, CDR2 YYNGEE. CDR3 length: 15 amino acids. The CDR3 sequence is CASSAATGREVGYTF. CDR3 DNA: TGTGCCAGCAGCGCGGCCACTGGGAGGGAAGTTGGCTACACCTTC.

The chain has TRBV20-1 and TRBJ2-5, with D possibly called TRBD1 or TRBD2 (5 bases each). V lost 5 bases to trimming and J lost 5 bases, with 18 bases between them. This CDR3 is built from 14 residues. Germline V gives CDR1 DFQATT, CDR2 SNEGSKA (reference sequence). This CDR3 is CSAGRDLRPETQYF. The CDR3 DNA follows: TGCAGTGCTGGCCGGGACCTAAGGCCGGAGACCCAGTACTTC.

This clonotype was seen a few times. The chain combines TRBV5-1 with TRBJ2-4; D is uncertain. This CDR3 has 11 residues. Trimming removed 5 bases from V and 3 bases from J, with 3 bases in between. Germline lookup yields CDR1 SGHRS and CDR2 YFSETQ. CDR3 sequence: CASSGKNIQYF. The CDR3 nucleotides read TGCGCCAGCAGTGGCAAAAACATTCAGTACTTC.

In its sample, this clonotype was seen a few times. The chain joins TRBV20-1 to TRBJ2-7, with no clear D. The CDR3 totals 15 residues. The V gene lost 0 bases and the J gene lost 4 bases, with 16 bases spanning the gap. In germline, CDR1 is DFQATT, CDR2 SNEGSKA (reference sequence). CDR3 protein: CSARDKRGVDYEQYF. CDR3 in DNA: TGCAGTGCTAGAGATAAGCGCGGCGTGGATTACGAGCAGTACTTC.

This clonotype appeared a few times. This chain joins TRBV7-6 and TRBJ1-6; 7 bases agree with TRBD1. The CDR3 is 16 amino acids. V gave up 5 bases and J gave up 6 bases; unmatched junction bases: 10. Germline V CDR1 and CDR2: SGHVS, FNYEAQ. The CDR3 here is CASSALTGTVNSPLHF. The CDR3 DNA sequence: TGTGCCAGCAGCGCCCTAACCGGGACAGTTAATTCACCCCTCCACTTT. Full variable domain (missing parts from reference TRBV7-6 and TRBJ1-6): GAGVSQSPRYKVTKRGQDVALRCDPISGHVSLYWYRQALGQGPEFLTYFNYEAQQDKSGLPNDRFSAERPEGSISTLTIQRTEQRDSAMYRCASSALTGTVNSPLHFGNGTRLTVT.

The rearrangement links TRBV9 to TRBJ2-7; no clear D. Germline-derived CDR1 and CDR2 are SGDLS and YYNGEE. Trimming stripped 0 bases from V and 5 bases from J, with 6 bases between. The CDR3 covers 12 residues. The CDR3 DNA is TGTGCCAGCAGCGTAGGATCGAACGAGCAGTACTTC. The encoded protein is CASSVGSNEQYF.

This clonotype has just a few counts. The chain employs TRBV7-9 and TRBJ2-3, with 9 bases identical to TRBD1. Germline CDR1 is SEHNR and CDR2 is FQNEAQ (reference sequence). The CDR3 has 17 amino acids. Unmatched junction bases numbered 11, after V lost 5 bases and J lost 2 bases. CDR3: CASSTPSYRGHTDTQYF. CDR3 DNA: TGTGCCAGCAGCACACCTTCTTACAGGGGGCACACAGATACGCAGTATTTT.

This clonotype was observed a handful of times. The chain links TRBV11-2 to TRBJ2-7, with a possible D match to TRBD1 (6 bases). Germline CDR1 is SGHAT and CDR2 is FQNNGV. V was trimmed by 1 base and J by 3 bases, leaving 10 bases between them. This CDR3 is built from 14 residues. The CDR3 spells CASSLGQDLYEQYF. Here the CDR3 DNA reads TGTGCCAGCAGCTTAGGACAGGATCTCTACGAGCAGTACTTC.

This chain uses TRBV29-1 with TRBJ2-7; D perhaps matches TRBD1 (5 bases). This CDR3 contains 14 residues. Germline CDR1 and CDR2: SQVTM and ANQGSEA. V was trimmed by 4 bases and J by 3 bases, leaving 16 bases between them. The DNA of the CDR3 is TGCAGCGTTGCTGACGAAGCAGGGATCTACGAGCAGTACTTC. As protein: CSVADEAGIYEQYF.